This T cell receptor beta chain stems from a study of cytomegalovirus exposure and HLA in healthy donors. Across the study: HLA-typed donors contributed 65 million to 95 million unique TCRs, which were held in an early data release. Regarding the study as a whole: Researchers left out some V segments, among them TRBV6-2 and TRBV6-3, as indistinguishable.

A multiplex PCR was run with 60 Vbeta primers and 13 Jbeta primers. Sequencing used immunoSEQ multiplex PCR; TCRdb keeps in-frame clones, though not all of them. The repertoire has roughly 130,000 clones, over 8% of them found once; the top ten carry approximately 5%. Only a few counts were recorded for this clone. The target antigen is unknown. CDR1 is SGDLS and CDR2 is YYNGEE in the germline V gene. This CDR3 region has 15 residues. V shed 2 bases and J 4 bases; nucleotides not matched to a gene: 4. Sequenced material: PBMCs. V usage is TRBV9 and J usage is TRBJ2-1, with 9 nucleotides matching TRBD1. The receptor's source is a man aged 35-49 years in good health and CMV-seronegative. The CDR3 bases are TGTGCCAGCAGCGTTCTCGGGACAGGGTACAATGAGCAGTTCTTC. It is translated as CASSVLGTGYNEQFF.